This is a list of T cell receptor beta chains from one sample in a study of patients and donors after allogeneic stem cell transplantation. A single record per CDR3 protein comes from TCRdb applying MiXCR to the RT-PCR reads. The data contain a few hundred thousand distinct CDR3 sequences, roughly 38% of them singletons. The sample comprised blood, either unsorted or a sorted T cell fraction (not recorded which). These receptor sequences come from a human donor who was either an allogeneic HSCT recipient or a stem cell or donor lymphocyte infusion donor (not recorded which). It is not recorded whose cells these are; they may come from a transplant donor. CDR3s leave out the opening cysteine and the closing phenylalanine or tryptophan. The order of the fields is J gene, V gene, CDR3 protein.

TRBJ2-3	TRBV20-1	SAREGTGTDTQY
TRBJ1-5	TRBV12-3/TRBV12-4	ASSRPNRTYSNQPQH
TRBJ1-2	TRBV21-1	ASSPTAGARANYGYT
TRBJ2-4	TRBV3-1	ASSQEYSLAKNIQY
TRBJ1-5	TRBV10-3	AINTGGGDQPQH
TRBJ2-1	TRBV24-1	ATSGQNEQF
TRBJ2-4	TRBV4-3	ASSQERENIQY
TRBJ1-1	TRBV3-1	ASSQGPGARTEAF
TRBJ2-7	TRBV20-1	SASGGYEQY
TRBJ1-2	TRBV10-3	AISESLGLTGYT
TRBJ2-6	TRBV27	ASSEYTGGGGANVLT
TRBJ2-3	TRBV6-5	ASSYSGTPGDTQY
TRBJ2-5	TRBV5-1	ASSLWPGTDQETQY
TRBJ1-2	TRBV7-9	ASSLLGSGYT
TRBJ1-2	TRBV12-3/TRBV12-4	ASSLEYGGDYGYT
TRBJ1-1	TRBV12-3/TRBV12-4	ASSPRSEAF
TRBJ2-3	TRBV7-8	ASSSAGPTDTQY
TRBJ1-6	TRBV10-3	ASRGSRDSPLH
TRBJ1-1	TRBV5-1	ASSINRDKEAF
TRBJ1-2	TRBV12-3/TRBV12-4	AISNRGAKGFYGYT
TRBJ1-3	TRBV27	ASSPRGFGNTIY
TRBJ2-7	TRBV12-3/TRBV12-4	ASSSDRAYEQY
TRBJ1-6	TRBV20-1	SARVDREGSYNSPLH
TRBJ2-4	TRBV20-1	SAVGWSSGPKNIQY
TRBJ2-7	TRBV3-1	ASSHDGTYEQY
TRBJ2-1	TRBV20-1	RAATGGLDNEQF
TRBJ1-5	TRBV6-6	ASSYQNQGLPQH
TRBJ1-2	TRBV7-9	ASSPGQGFGYT
TRBJ2-7	TRBV18	ASSISNSYEQY
TRBJ1-1	TRBV7-9	ASSLSGHPNTEAF
TRBJ1-2	TRBV4-1	ASSQGLDILNYGYT
TRBJ1-2	TRBV29-1	SVVRPGHYGYT
TRBJ1-1	TRBV20-1	SAHHLNTEAF
TRBJ1-2	TRBV19	ASAYLDRKLDGYT
TRBJ1-1	TRBV5-1	ASSLVAGDTEAF
TRBJ1-2	TRBV7-2	ASSRRATYGYT
TRBJ2-6	TRBV10-3	AISAGANVLT
TRBJ2-1	TRBV10-3	AISWDREYGEQF
TRBJ2-7	TRBV5-5	ASSSYEGRERYEQY
TRBJ1-5	TRBV20-1	SASQARQPQH
TRBJ1-2	TRBV9	ASSSRADPNYGYT
TRBJ1-5	TRBV12-3/TRBV12-4	ASKRAANSNQPQH
TRBJ1-5	TRBV4-2	ASSQVQGAHQPQH
TRBJ1-6	TRBV5-1	ASSLVPVSYNSPLH
TRBJ1-2	TRBV6-6	ASSRPSGTLGAGYT
TRBJ2-5	TRBV5-1	ASSPGALDKETQY
TRBJ1-5	TRBV20-1	SARDFSATDQPQH
TRBJ2-4	TRBV10-3	AISPQGTGMNIQY
TRBJ1-5	TRBV3-1	ASSQGIMGPQH
TRBJ2-2	TRBV7-9	ASSPIPRNKNTGELF
TRBJ1-1	TRBV2	ASNHRALEAF
TRBJ1-5	TRBV7-3	ASSSPGPNRANQPQH
TRBJ1-6	TRBV28	ASSRNRGSPLH